Each of the 3 T cell receptor beta chains below was sequenced from the same sample in a study of T-cell memory formation after mild COVID-19. TCRdb analysed the 5' RACE reads with MiXCR anew, one entry per CDR3 protein. This sample has nearly 350,000 distinct CDR3 sequences, with 10% to 15% found just once. The sequencing sample was made of PBMCs or a T cell subset sorted from them (not recorded which). The receptors shown here come from a man aged 18 to 35 who had mild COVID-19 (a few samples of this study predate the infection). Cell type and time point are not known.

CDR3 sequence: CASSQDEGSYGYTF. CDR3 DNA sequence: TGCGCCAGCAGCCAAGATGAAGGATCGTATGGCTACACCTTC. The V and J genes are TRBV4-3 and TRBJ1-2; D gene uncertain. Per the germline V gene, CDR1 is LGHNA and CDR2 is YSLEER. The V end lost 0 bases, the J end lost 5 bases, and 10 bases lay between the germline ends. This CDR3 is 14 amino acids long.

As concerns this clonotype: One end of the junction fails to match germline, which may point to a read error. The rearrangement joins TRBV12-3 or TRBV12-4 to TRBJ2-2, with D perhaps assigned TRBD1 or TRBD2 (6 bases each). The CDR3 is 12 amino acids. Here the CDR3 DNA reads TGTGCCAGCAGCTTAGGGGGGCTGGAGCTGTTTTTT. Translating gives CASSLGGLELFF.

The chain has TRBV6-5 and TRBJ1-1; TRBD1 might be the D (6 bases). With 2 bases removed from V and 1 base from J, the gap between germline ends came to 8 bases. Per the germline V gene, CDR1 is MNHEY and CDR2 is SVGAGI. The CDR3 runs to 14 residues. The CDR3 DNA sequence: TGTGCCAGCAGTTACGCAGGGGAGAACACTGAAGCTTTCTTT. Encoded protein: CASSYAGENTEAFF.